Listed below are T cell receptor beta chains from one sample, sequenced in a study of identical twins. TCRdb passed the 5' RACE reads through MiXCR, listing each CDR3 protein once. This table has approximately 500,000 distinct CDR3 sequences, approximately 24% appearing once. These data also formed part of another study, on T cells expressing NK-cell markers.

Input material: CD4+ T cells sorted from blood. Receptors were obtained from a woman younger than 30 in good health. The conserved cysteine and the conserved F or W are not part of the CDR3 here. A D gene is named only where the DNA matches it firmly. Size values are once, few and many counts, or a class for expanded clones, and some rows have none.

j_call clone_size v_call d_call cdr3_aa
TRBJ2-1 few TRBV6-1 TRBD2 ASRPSGGGTYNEQF
TRBJ1-1 few TRBV5-1 NA ASSRAGRNTEAF
TRBJ2-5 many TRBV5-6 NA ASSINQETQY
TRBJ2-1 NA TRBV5-1 NA ASSPRMDNEQF
TRBJ2-7 many TRBV12-3/TRBV12-4 NA ASSPQGGEQY
TRBJ2-5 few TRBV9 NA ASSPRRFQETQY
TRBJ2-7 many TRBV10-3 NA AISEFGDTGGTYEQY
TRBJ2-5 few TRBV9 TRBD2 ASSRAGGLRETQY
TRBJ1-6 NA TRBV7-2 NA ASTIKGVTHSPLH
TRBJ2-7 NA TRBV12-3/TRBV12-4 NA ASSLSTYYEQY
TRBJ2-1 NA TRBV12-3/TRBV12-4 TRBD2 ASSGTSPYNEQF
TRBJ2-2 many TRBV3-1 TRBD2 ASSQVGGQGELF
TRBJ2-7 NA TRBV10-3 TRBD2 AISDTGTSHEQY
TRBJ2-7 few TRBV2 NA ASSRYEQY
TRBJ1-4 few TRBV20-1 TRBD1 SARRDRENEKLF
TRBJ2-1 NA TRBV9 NA ASSVALYNEQF
TRBJ1-1 few TRBV20-1 TRBD1 SARWDRGKAF
TRBJ2-3 NA TRBV6-1 NA ASRPGTLTDTQY
TRBJ2-1 few TRBV12-3/TRBV12-4 NA ASSFRQTLNNEQF
TRBJ1-2 NA TRBV29-1 TRBD1 SVGGGDSLETNYGYT
TRBJ2-7 few TRBV7-9 TRBD2 ASSKWTSGPSYEQY
TRBJ1-2 NA TRBV5-4 NA ASSLTRDTRYGYT
TRBJ2-3 NA TRBV2 NA ATTGQTDTQY
TRBJ2-3 few TRBV2 NA ASSRGATTDTQY
TRBJ2-3 few TRBV3-1 NA ASSHTSRGDTQY
TRBJ2-7 NA TRBV11-2 NA ASSFSLLAVEQY
TRBJ2-7 few TRBV9 TRBD1 ASSVGLPGQGYEQY
TRBJ2-7 NA TRBV7-2 NA ASSLRDPEQY
TRBJ2-2 many TRBV2 TRBD1 ASSPGTGHTGELF
TRBJ2-1 few TRBV4-3 NA ASSPGASGDYNEQF
TRBJ2-2 few TRBV5-1 NA ASSLDRGGTGELF
TRBJ2-5 NA TRBV15 TRBD2 ATSRDQRGREQETQY
TRBJ2-5 few TRBV5-1 TRBD2 ASRGLAQETQY
TRBJ2-3 few TRBV7-9 NA ASRLLKGTDTQY
TRBJ2-3 NA TRBV6-5 NA ASRRIQGLSTDTQY
TRBJ2-3 NA TRBV20-1 NA SASSGAPLDTQY
TRBJ2-3 NA TRBV20-1 NA SAVDRASTDTQY
TRBJ2-3 NA TRBV12-3/TRBV12-4 TRBD2 ASSLSWREREAMTDTQY
TRBJ2-1 NA TRBV18 NA ASSPGNPNYNEQF
TRBJ2-2 NA TRBV6-4 NA ASSSRTNTGELF
TRBJ2-3 few TRBV19 NA ASSIESSRTDTQY
TRBJ2-2 NA TRBV7-2 NA ASRRDTTGELF
TRBJ1-2 many TRBV12-3/TRBV12-4 NA ASSALVTPLGYGYT
TRBJ2-3 NA TRBV2 TRBD2 ASRGTSGSSTQY
TRBJ1-6 NA TRBV4-1 NA ASSQRQEDNSPLH
TRBJ2-1 few TRBV7-9 NA ASSTVAVLYNEQF